These 13 T cell receptor beta chains share one sample of origin, sequenced in a study of T cells in women clearing cervical HPV infection. TCRdb keeps only in-frame clones here, not all; method: immunoSEQ multiplex PCR. The clone table shows tens of thousands of clones, with the ten largest holding approximately 5.4%. Sequencing input: blood buffy coat. All receptors come from a woman between 18 and 70 years old with a cervical HPV16 infection that either progressed to CIN3+ or cleared (not recorded which).

As for this clone: The CDR3 end falls 3 residues outside the read, so it is completed with the germline J gene. The chain couples TRBV29-1 to TRBJ2-7, with 13 nucleotides matching TRBD2. CDR3 length: 15 amino acids. The J segment lost 2 bases and the V segment lost 2 bases, leaving 3 bases of the junction unmatched. Germline CDR1 SQVTM, CDR2 ANQGSEA. CDR3 protein: CSVEYGTSGTYEQYF. The covered CDR3 bases are TGCAGCGTTGAATACGGGACTAGCGGGACCTACGAG.

CDR3 sequence: CASSLTVTSGVYTF. The sequenced CDR3 bases are TGTGCCAGCAGCTTAACCGTGACTAGCGGGGTC. The chain is built from TRBV7-9 and TRBJ1-2; D is undetermined. Sequencing ends 3 residues short of the CDR3 end; the germline J gene provides the rest. Looked up from germline, CDR1 is SEHNR and CDR2 is FQNEAQ (reference sequence). The CDR3 has 14 amino acids.

Note on this clone: The CDR3 end is not reached by the read, which stops 3 residues before it; the germline J gene fills it in. The rearrangement links TRBV6-4 to TRBJ2-5; 7 bases are shared with TRBD1. The J segment lost 3 bases and the V segment lost 5 bases, leaving 6 bases of the junction unmatched. Germline V gene lookup returns CDR1 MRHNA and CDR2 SNTAGT. This CDR3 contains 14 residues. The part of the CDR3 DNA that was read is TGTGCCAGCAGTCCAAGACAGGGAGAAGAGACC. Protein product: CASSPRQGEET. The full CDR3 sequence reads CASSPRQGEETQYF.

Concerning this clone itself: The read falls 3 residues short of the CDR3 end, and the missing part is taken from the germline J gene. The rearrangement links TRBV7-7 to TRBJ1-5; 9 positions match TRBD1. V was clipped by 9 bases and J by 2 bases; unmatched bases: 5. From germline, CDR1 is SSHAT and CDR2 FNYEAQ (reference sequence). CDR3 length equals 14 residues. The CDR3 loop reads CARRGQGGNQPQHF. The part of the CDR3 DNA that was read is TGTGCCAGGAGGGGACAGGGAGGCAATCAGCCC.

To note about this clone: The read halts 3 residues ahead of the CDR3 end, with the missing end drawn from the germline J gene. The J gene is TRBJ2-3, the V gene TRBV4-1, with D perhaps TRBD2 (6 bases). Germline assignment: CDR1 MGHRA and CDR2 YSYEKL. The V and J ends lost 4 bases and 6 bases respectively, with 17 bases between them. This CDR3 region has 15 residues. The sequenced CDR3 bases are TGCGCCAGCAGCCCCTGGGCGGGATCTGGGGATACG. Translating gives CASSPWAGSGDT. The whole CDR3 is CASSPWAGSGDTQYF.

Note on this clone: The CDR3 end is not reached by the read, which stops 3 residues before it; the germline J gene fills it in. The chain uses TRBV4-1 and TRBJ1-6; weak D call: TRBD1 (6 bases). Germline V CDR1 and CDR2: MGHRA, YSYEKL. This CDR3 spans 15 amino acids. V shed 3 bases and J shed 7 bases, with 13 bases lying between them. This chain's CDR3 is CASSQPTGLNSPLHF. The DNA read from the CDR3 is TGCGCCAGCAGCCAGCCGACAGGTTTAAATTCACCC.

A remark on this clone: Read data end 3 residues before the CDR3 end; the end is taken from the germline J gene. The V gene is TRBV10-3, the J gene TRBJ2-5; TRBD2 matches 11 bases. This CDR3 comprises 16 residues. The germline V gene has CDR1 ENHRY and CDR2 SYGVKD. V gave up 3 bases and J gave up 2 bases; unmatched junction bases: 5. CDR3 bases read: TGTGCCATCAGTGACTCCGGGACTAGCGGACAAGAGACC. This sequence encodes CAISDSGTSGQET. In full, the CDR3 is CAISDSGTSGQETQYF.

On this clone: With the read ending 3 residues before the CDR3 end, the germline J gene is used to fill in that end. This chain connects TRBV7-9 to TRBJ1-2; D is unclear. Trimming shortened V by 5 bases and J by 0 bases, and 10 bases separated the two germline ends. CDR1 SEHNR and CDR2 FQNEAQ come from the germline V gene (reference sequence). The length of the CDR3 is 14 residues. The CDR3 DNA, read in part, is TGTGCCAGCAGCACGGGTATGACTAACTATGGC. It translates to CASSTGMTNYG. The whole CDR3 sequence is CASSTGMTNYGYTF.

Concerning this clone itself: The CDR3 extends 3 residues past the end of the read, so its final part is completed from the germline J gene. The V and J genes are TRBV30 and TRBJ1-2; 9 bases agree with TRBD1. Germline V gene data show CDR1 as GTSNPN and CDR2 as SVGIG (reference sequence). Unmatched junction bases numbered 5, after V lost 3 bases and J lost 3 bases. The CDR3 runs to 14 residues. CDR3 amino acids: CAWSVDRGYYGYTF. The part of the CDR3 DNA that was read is TGTGCCTGGAGCGTAGACAGGGGGTACTATGGC.

As regards this clone: With the read ending 3 residues before the CDR3 end, the germline J gene is used to fill in that end. The chain has TRBV20-1 and TRBJ1-5, with 7 bases identical to TRBD1. V gave up 0 bases and J gave up 1 base; unmatched junction bases: 9. Germline V CDR1 and CDR2: DFQATT, SNEGSKA (reference sequence). The CDR3 runs to 17 residues. CDR3: CSARDAPLTGSNQPQHF. The DNA read from the CDR3 is TGCAGTGCTAGAGACGCCCCTCTGACAGGGAGCAATCAGCCC.

Worth noting for this clone: Read data end 3 residues before the CDR3 end; the end is taken from the germline J gene. The V and J genes are TRBV5-1 and TRBJ2-5; TRBD2 might be the D (5 bases). Germline lookup yields CDR1 SGHRS and CDR2 YFSETQ. The CDR3 is made up of 13 amino acids. V shed 0 bases and J shed 2 bases, with 5 bases lying between them. CDR3 bases read: TGCGCCAGCAGCTTGGGGACTCAAGAGACC. It codes for CASSLGTQET. The CDR3 in full is CASSLGTQETQYF.

Comment on this clone: The read finishes 3 residues shy of the CDR3 end, and the germline J gene is used to complete it. The rearrangement uses TRBV2 and TRBJ2-1; 8 bases match TRBD1. Per the germline V gene, CDR1 is SNHLY and CDR2 is FYNNEI. The CDR3 length is 18 residues. Trimming took 4 bases from V and 0 from J; bases not matched to a gene: 11. CDR3 bases read: TGTGCCAGCAGTGGTAACAGGGGGGCATCGAGCTCCTACAATGAG. It encodes CASSGNRGASSSYNE. The full CDR3 reads CASSGNRGASSSYNEQFF.

As for this clone: The CDR3 end is not reached by the read, which stops 3 residues before it; the germline J gene fills it in. This chain uses TRBV7-6 with TRBJ2-7; 7 nucleotides match TRBD2. CDR3 length: 14 residues. Losses at the gene ends were 5 bases for V and 4 bases for J; bases not matched to a gene: 8. Germline V gene data show CDR1 as SGHVS and CDR2 as FNYEAQ. The CDR3 bases that were read are TGTGCCAGCAGCCCTCGGACCGGGGGGTACGAG. It encodes CASSPRTGGYE. The full CDR3 sequence reads CASSPRTGGYEQYF. Supplemented by reference TRBV7-6 and TRBJ2-7, the full variable domain reads GAGVSQSPRYKVTKRGQDVALRCDPISGHVSLYWYRQALGQGPEFLTYFNYEAQQDKSGLPNDRFSAERPEGSISTLTIQRTEQRDSAMYRCASSPRTGGYEQYFGPGTRLTVT.